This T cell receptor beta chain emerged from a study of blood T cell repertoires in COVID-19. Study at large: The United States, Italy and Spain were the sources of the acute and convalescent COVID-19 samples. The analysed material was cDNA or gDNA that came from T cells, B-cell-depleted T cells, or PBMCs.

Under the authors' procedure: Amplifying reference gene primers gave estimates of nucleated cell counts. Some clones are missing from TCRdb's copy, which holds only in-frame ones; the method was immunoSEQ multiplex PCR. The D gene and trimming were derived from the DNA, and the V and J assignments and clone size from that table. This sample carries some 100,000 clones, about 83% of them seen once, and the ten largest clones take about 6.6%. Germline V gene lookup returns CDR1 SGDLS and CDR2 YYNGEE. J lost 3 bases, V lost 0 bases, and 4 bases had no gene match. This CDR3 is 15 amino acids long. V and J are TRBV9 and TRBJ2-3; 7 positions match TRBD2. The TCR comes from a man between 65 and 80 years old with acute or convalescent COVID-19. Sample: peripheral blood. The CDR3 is CASSVEWGGTDTQYF. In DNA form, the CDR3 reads TGTGCCAGCAGCGTAGAGTGGGGGGGGACAGATACGCAGTATTTT.